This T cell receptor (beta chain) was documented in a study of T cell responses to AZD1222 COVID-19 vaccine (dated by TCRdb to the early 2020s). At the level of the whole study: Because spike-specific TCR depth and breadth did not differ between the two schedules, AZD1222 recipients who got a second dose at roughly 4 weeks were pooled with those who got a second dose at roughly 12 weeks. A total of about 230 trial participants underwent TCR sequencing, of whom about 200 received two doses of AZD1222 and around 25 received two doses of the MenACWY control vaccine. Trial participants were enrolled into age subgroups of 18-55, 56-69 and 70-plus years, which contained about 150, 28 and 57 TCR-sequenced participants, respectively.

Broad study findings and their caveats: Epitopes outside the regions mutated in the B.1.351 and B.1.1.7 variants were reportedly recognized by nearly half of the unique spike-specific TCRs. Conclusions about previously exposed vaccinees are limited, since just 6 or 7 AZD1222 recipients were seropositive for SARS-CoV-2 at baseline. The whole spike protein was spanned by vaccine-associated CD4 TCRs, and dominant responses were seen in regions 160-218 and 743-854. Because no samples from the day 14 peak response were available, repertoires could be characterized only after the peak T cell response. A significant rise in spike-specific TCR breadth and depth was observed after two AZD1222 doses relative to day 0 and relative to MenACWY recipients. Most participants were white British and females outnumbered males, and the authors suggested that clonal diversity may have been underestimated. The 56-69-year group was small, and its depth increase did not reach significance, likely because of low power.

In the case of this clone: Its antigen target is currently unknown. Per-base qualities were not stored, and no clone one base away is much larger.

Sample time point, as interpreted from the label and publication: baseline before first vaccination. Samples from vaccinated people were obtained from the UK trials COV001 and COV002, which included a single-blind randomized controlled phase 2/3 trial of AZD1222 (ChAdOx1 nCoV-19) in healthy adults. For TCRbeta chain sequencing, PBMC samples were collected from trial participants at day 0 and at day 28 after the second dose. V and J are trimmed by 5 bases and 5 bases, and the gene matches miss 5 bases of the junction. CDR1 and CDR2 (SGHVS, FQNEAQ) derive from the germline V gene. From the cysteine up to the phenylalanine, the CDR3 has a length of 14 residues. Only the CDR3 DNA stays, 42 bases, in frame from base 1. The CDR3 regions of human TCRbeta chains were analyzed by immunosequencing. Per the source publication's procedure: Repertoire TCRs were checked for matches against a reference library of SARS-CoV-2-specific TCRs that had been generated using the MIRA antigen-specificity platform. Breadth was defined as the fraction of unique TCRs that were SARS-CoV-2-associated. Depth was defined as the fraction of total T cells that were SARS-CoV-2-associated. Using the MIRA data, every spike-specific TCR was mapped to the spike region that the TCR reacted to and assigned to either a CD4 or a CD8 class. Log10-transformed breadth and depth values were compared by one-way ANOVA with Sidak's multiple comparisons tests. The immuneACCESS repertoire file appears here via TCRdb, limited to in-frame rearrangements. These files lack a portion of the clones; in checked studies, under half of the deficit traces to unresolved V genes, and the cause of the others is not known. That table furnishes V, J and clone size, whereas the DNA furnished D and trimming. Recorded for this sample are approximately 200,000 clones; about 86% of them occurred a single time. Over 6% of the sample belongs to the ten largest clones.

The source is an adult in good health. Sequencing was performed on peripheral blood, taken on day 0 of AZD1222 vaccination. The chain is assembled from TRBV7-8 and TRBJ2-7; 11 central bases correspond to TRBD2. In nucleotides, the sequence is TGTGCCAGCAGCCTTACTAGCGGGGGAAACGAGCAGTACTTC. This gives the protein CASSLTSGGNEQYF.